The 3 T cell receptor beta chains below all came from one sample that was sequenced in a study of blood T cell repertoires in COVID-19. Repertoires were generated with immunoSEQ multiplex PCR, while TCRdb's copy carries only in-frame clones and drops some. The repertoire holds 350,000 to 450,000 clones, with 91% as singletons. The sequencing input was PBMCs or T cells enriched from blood (not recorded which). These receptors all stem from a woman between 35 and 50 years old who had been exposed to COVID-19.

CDR3 nucleotides: TGTGCCATCAGTGAACCGGACAGAGACTATGGCTACACCTTC. Its protein is CAISEPDRDYGYTF. The J gene is TRBJ1-2, the V gene TRBV10-3; D is perhaps TRBD1 (6 bases). Germline V lookup: CDR1 ENHRY, CDR2 SYGVKD. V gave up 3 bases and J gave up 3 bases, with 11 bases separating them. The length of the CDR3 is 14 residues.

The chain links TRBV4-3 to TRBJ2-7; D is unclear. Germline loops: CDR1 LGHNA, CDR2 YSLEER. This CDR3 has 16 amino acids. Trimming removed 0 bases from V and 3 bases from J, with 15 bases in between. The CDR3 reads CASSQDPNEHGYEQYF. CDR3 bases: TGCGCCAGCAGCCAAGACCCAAATGAACATGGCTACGAGCAGTACTTC.

The chain uses TRBV2 and TRBJ1-2; perhaps TRBD1 as D (6 bases). The CDR3 is made up of 15 amino acids. Germline V gene sequence: CDR1 SNHLY, CDR2 FYNNEI. Between the trimmed V and J ends, which lost 8 bases and 4 bases, there was a span of 20 bases. The CDR3, as DNA: TGTGCCAGCGGAAGCTGGAAGGGGGGGTCCTATGGCTACACCTTC. This codes for CASGSWKGGSYGYTF.